This T cell receptor beta chain was documented in a study of blood T cell repertoires in COVID-19. On the study more broadly: Samples representing acute and convalescent COVID-19 were sourced from the United States, Italy and Spain.

The germline V and J ends were trimmed by 4 bases and 4 bases, with 15 bases remaining between them. Per the germline V gene, CDR1 is SGHDT and CDR2 is YYEEEE. CDR3 length: 16 amino acids. This table comes from immunoSEQ multiplex PCR, and its TCRdb copy is limited to in-frame clones, with some not included. The sample holds about 150,000 clones, 80% seen once. The source is a man between 60 and 70 years old with active or convalescent COVID-19. The chain links TRBV5-6 to TRBJ1-6, with D perhaps TRBD1 (6 bases). The sample was peripheral blood. The CDR3 reads CASSAETGLYNSPLHF. CDR3 nucleotides: TGTGCCAGCAGCGCCGAGACAGGCCTGTATAATTCACCCCTCCACTTT.